This T cell receptor (beta chain) is drawn from a study of blood T cell repertoires in COVID-19. At the level of the study: The United States, Italy and Spain supplied acute and convalescent COVID-19 samples. T cells, B-cell-depleted T cells, or PBMCs supplied cDNA or gDNA.

As processed by the authors: Counts of nucleated cells, estimated from reference gene primer amplification, were obtained. The protocol was immunoSEQ multiplex PCR, while the TCRdb copy is restricted to in-frame clones and leaves out a portion. V and J calls and clone size follow that table, whereas D and trimming were derived from the DNA. Here the sample spans under 150,000 clones, over 75% being singletons. This receptor was identified in a woman in her 70s who had recovered from COVID-19. The specimen sequenced was peripheral blood.

The CDR3 sequence is CASSSGSGAPNKYEQYF. For the CDR3, the DNA is TGTGCCAGCAGCTCCGGGTCCGGAGCCCCAAATAAATACGAGCAGTACTTC. This chain uses TRBV7-8 with TRBJ2-7; D not certain. V lost 4 bases and J 4 bases, leaving 23 bases between the germline ends. The germline V gene encodes CDR1 SGHVS and CDR2 FQNEAQ. The CDR3 contains 17 residues.